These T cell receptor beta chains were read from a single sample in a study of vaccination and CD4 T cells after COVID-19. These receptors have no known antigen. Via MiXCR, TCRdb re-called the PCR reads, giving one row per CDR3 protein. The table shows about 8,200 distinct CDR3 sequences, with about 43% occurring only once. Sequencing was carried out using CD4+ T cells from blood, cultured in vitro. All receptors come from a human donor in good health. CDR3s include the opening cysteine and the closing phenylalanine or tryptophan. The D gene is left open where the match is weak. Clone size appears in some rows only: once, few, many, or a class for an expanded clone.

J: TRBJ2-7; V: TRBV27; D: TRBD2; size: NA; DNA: TGTGCCAGCAGTTTAAGGACTAGCGGGATCCGGAGGCCCTACGAGCAGTACTTC; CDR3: CASSLRTSGIRRPYEQYF
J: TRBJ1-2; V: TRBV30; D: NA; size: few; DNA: TGTGCCCAGGGAGGAGGGGAAGCTAACTATGGCTACACCTTC; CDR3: CAQGGGEANYGYTF
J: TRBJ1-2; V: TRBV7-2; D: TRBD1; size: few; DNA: TGTGCCAGCAAAAATCAACCGACAGGGGGCTTGGGTGGCTACACCTTC; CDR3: CASKNQPTGGLGGYTF
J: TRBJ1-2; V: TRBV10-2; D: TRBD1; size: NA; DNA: TGCGCCAGCAGTGATCACAGGGGTTCCTATGGCTACACCTTC; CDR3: CASSDHRGSYGYTF
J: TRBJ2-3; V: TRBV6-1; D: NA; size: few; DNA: TGTGCCAGCACCAGGGGACGGACAGATACGCAGTATTTT; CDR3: CASTRGRTDTQYF
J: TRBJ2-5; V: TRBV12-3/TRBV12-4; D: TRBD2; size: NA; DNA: TGTGCCAGCACCACCTTCTCGGGGGGAGAGACCCAGTACTTC; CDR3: CASTTFSGGETQYF
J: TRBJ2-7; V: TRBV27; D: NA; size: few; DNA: TGTGCCAGCAGTCCTTTGAGGACCCTCTCCTACGAGCAGTACTTC; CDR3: CASSPLRTLSYEQYF
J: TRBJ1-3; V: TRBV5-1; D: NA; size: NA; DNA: TGCGCCAGCAGCTTGGGGCAGGGAATGGGAAACACCATATATTTT; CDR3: CASSLGQGMGNTIYF
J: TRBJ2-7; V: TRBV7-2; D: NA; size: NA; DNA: TGTGCCAGCAGCCCCCGTGGTAACAGGGGACTAGGCCTCTCCTACGAGCAGTACTTC; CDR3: CASSPRGNRGLGLSYEQYF
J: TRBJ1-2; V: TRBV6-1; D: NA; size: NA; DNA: TGTGCCAGCAGTGAAAGGTCACCAGGGTCGGAGGGCTACACCTTC; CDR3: CASSERSPGSEGYTF
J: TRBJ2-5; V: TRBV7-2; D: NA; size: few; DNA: TGTGCCAGCAGCTTTGGGGGCGGAAGCCACCGGGAGACCCAGTACTTC; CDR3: CASSFGGGSHRETQYF